The clone carrying this T cell receptor beta chain came up many times. What it binds is unknown. This specimen comes from a study of glioma-infiltrating T cells. Whole-study findings and limits: Non-neoplastic patients had below-expected tissue-blood divergence, while all gliomas exceeded expectation. Tissue and blood shared very few CDR3 sequences.

TCR alpha and beta CDR3 regions were amplified from RNA using iRepertoire nested multiplex PCR. Input was about 100-450 ng of tissue mRNA or PBMC total RNA. TCRdb re-called the multiplex PCR reads through MiXCR, storing one row per CDR3 protein. The sample consists of 100,000 to 150,000 distinct CDR3 sequences, roughly 25% of them appearing once. The V gene lost 3 bases and the J gene lost 4 bases, with 12 bases spanning the gap. The CDR3 sequence is 14 residues long. The germline V gene encodes CDR1 LNHDA and CDR2 SQIVND (reference sequence). The TCR comes from a human donor with low-grade glioma or glioblastoma, undergoing nonglioma brain surgery, or in good health (not recorded which). The chain combines TRBV19 with TRBJ1-2, with D possibly being TRBD1 (6 bases). The sequencing input was glioma tissue, nonneoplastic brain tissue, or PBMCs (not recorded which). CDR3: CASSMVDRTYGYTF. For the CDR3, the DNA is TGTGCCAGTAGTATGGTCGACAGGACCTATGGCTACACCTTC.